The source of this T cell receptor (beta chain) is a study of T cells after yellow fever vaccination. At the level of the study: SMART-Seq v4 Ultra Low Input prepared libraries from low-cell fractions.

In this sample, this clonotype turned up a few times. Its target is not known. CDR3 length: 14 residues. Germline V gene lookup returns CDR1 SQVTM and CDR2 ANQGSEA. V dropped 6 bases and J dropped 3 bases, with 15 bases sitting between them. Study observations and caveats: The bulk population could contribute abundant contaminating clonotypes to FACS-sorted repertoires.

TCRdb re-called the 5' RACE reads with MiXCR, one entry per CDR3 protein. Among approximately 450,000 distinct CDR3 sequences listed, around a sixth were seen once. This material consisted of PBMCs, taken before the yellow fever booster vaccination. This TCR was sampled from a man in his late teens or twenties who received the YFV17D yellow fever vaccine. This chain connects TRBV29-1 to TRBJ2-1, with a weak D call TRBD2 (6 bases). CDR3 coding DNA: TGCAGCGTCTGGCTAGCGCCGAGCTACAATGAGCAGTTCTTC. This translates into CSVWLAPSYNEQFF.